A selection of T cell receptor beta chains follows, all from one sample in a study of blood T cell repertoires in COVID-19. TCRdb's table, derived via immunoSEQ multiplex PCR, lists solely in-frame clones and lacks some. The repertoire consists of around 130,000 clones, with around 86% occurring once and the leading ten covering over 5%. The material sequenced was peripheral blood. Every receptor here comes from a human donor in a cohort sampled during active COVID-19. CDR3s include the opening cysteine and the closing phenylalanine or tryptophan. A D gene is named only where the DNA matches it firmly. Not every row has a clone size; where given, it reads once, few, many or a size class.

J gene: TRBJ2-3
V gene: TRBV20-1
D gene: -
clone size: -
CDR3 protein: CSASLVDTQYF
CDR3 DNA: TGCAGTGCTAGCCTAGTAGATACGCAGTATTTT

J gene: TRBJ2-7
V gene: TRBV20-1
D gene: -
clone size: -
CDR3 protein: CSATGYEQYF
CDR3 DNA: TGCAGTGCTACAGGGTACGAGCAGTACTTC

J gene: TRBJ2-3
V gene: TRBV3-1/TRBV3-2
D gene: -
clone size: -
CDR3 protein: CASSQGPGGTDTQYF
CDR3 DNA: TGTGCCAGCAGCCAAGGACCGGGTGGCACAGATACGCAGTATTTT

J gene: TRBJ2-1
V gene: TRBV27
D gene: TRBD1
clone size: -
CDR3 protein: CASRQGWDRPFNEQFF
CDR3 DNA: TGTGCCAGCAGGCAAGGGTGGGACAGACCTTTCAATGAGCAGTTCTTC

J gene: TRBJ1-2
V gene: TRBV30
D gene: TRBD1
clone size: -
CDR3 protein: CAWGNRDRVGGYTF
CDR3 DNA: TGTGCCTGGGGCAACCGGGACAGGGTAGGAGGCTACACCTTC

J gene: TRBJ2-7
V gene: TRBV5-6
D gene: -
clone size: -
CDR3 protein: CASSKQGYSYEQYF
CDR3 DNA: TGTGCCAGCAGCAAACAGGGTTACTCCTACGAGCAGTACTTC

J gene: TRBJ1-1
V gene: TRBV12-3/TRBV12-4
D gene: -
clone size: -
CDR3 protein: CASTQGRDTEAFF
CDR3 DNA: TGTGCCAGCACCCAGGGAAGAGATACTGAAGCTTTCTTT

J gene: TRBJ2-1
V gene: TRBV6-4
D gene: TRBD1
clone size: -
CDR3 protein: CASSESGTGGYNEQFF
CDR3 DNA: TGTGCCAGCAGTGAATCCGGGACAGGGGGCTACAATGAGCAGTTCTTC

J gene: TRBJ2-1
V gene: TRBV13
D gene: TRBD2
clone size: -
CDR3 protein: CASSRGLAEESSYNEQFF
CDR3 DNA: TGTGCCAGCAGCCGGGGACTAGCGGAGGAGAGCTCCTACAATGAGCAGTTCTTC

J gene: TRBJ2-2
V gene: TRBV6-1
D gene: -
clone size: once
CDR3 protein: CASSEATGTGELFF
CDR3 DNA: TGTGCCAGCAGTGAAGCGACGGGTACCGGGGAGCTGTTTTTT

J gene: TRBJ2-1
V gene: TRBV27
D gene: TRBD2
clone size: -
CDR3 protein: CASSWTSGKNEQFF
CDR3 DNA: TGTGCCAGCAGTTGGACTAGCGGGAAAAATGAGCAGTTCTTC

J gene: TRBJ2-2
V gene: TRBV7-9
D gene: TRBD2
clone size: few
CDR3 protein: CASSLERERAGELFF
CDR3 DNA: TGTGCCAGCAGCTTAGAGCGGGAGAGGGCCGGGGAGCTGTTTTTT

J gene: TRBJ1-6
V gene: TRBV28
D gene: TRBD1
clone size: few
CDR3 protein: CASSLRDRDRGLYF
CDR3 DNA: TGTGCCAGCAGTTTGCGCGACCGGGACAGGGGTTTGTACTTT

J gene: TRBJ2-3
V gene: TRBV29-1
D gene: -
clone size: -
CDR3 protein: CSVEVPSGLGQGWVTDTQYF
CDR3 DNA: TGCAGCGTTGAAGTGCCCTCAGGTTTAGGGCAGGGGTGGGTCACAGATACGCAGTATTTT

J gene: TRBJ2-1
V gene: TRBV11-3
D gene: -
clone size: -
CDR3 protein: CASSLGGDSYNEQFF
CDR3 DNA: TGTGCCAGCAGCTTAGGGGGGGATTCCTACAATGAGCAGTTCTTC

J gene: TRBJ2-2
V gene: TRBV11-3
D gene: -
clone size: -
CDR3 protein: CASSSPTGVNTGELFF
CDR3 DNA: TGTGCCAGCAGCTCCCCAACTGGAGTGAACACCGGGGAGCTGTTTTTT

J gene: TRBJ2-2
V gene: TRBV9
D gene: TRBD1
clone size: -
CDR3 protein: CASSAGTGLRGELFF
CDR3 DNA: TGTGCCAGCAGCGCCGGGACAGGGCTTAGAGGGGAGCTGTTTTTT

J gene: TRBJ1-1
V gene: TRBV6-5
D gene: -
clone size: -
CDR3 protein: CASSYYRQSEAFF
CDR3 DNA: TGTGCCAGCAGTTACTATCGACAGTCTGAAGCTTTCTTT

J gene: TRBJ2-2
V gene: TRBV7-3
D gene: -
clone size: few
CDR3 protein: CASSLYASPNTGELFF
CDR3 DNA: TGTGCCAGCAGCTTATATGCTAGCCCGAACACCGGGGAGCTGTTTTTT

J gene: TRBJ2-7
V gene: TRBV27
D gene: TRBD1
clone size: -
CDR3 protein: CASSRQGRNYEQYF
CDR3 DNA: TGTGCCAGCAGTCGACAGGGACGTAACTACGAGCAGTACTTC

J gene: TRBJ2-7
V gene: TRBV6-1
D gene: TRBD1
clone size: -
CDR3 protein: CASSEAAGQASYEQYF
CDR3 DNA: TGTGCCAGCAGTGAAGCGGCAGGACAGGCCTCCTACGAGCAGTACTTC

J gene: TRBJ1-4
V gene: TRBV3-1/TRBV3-2
D gene: -
clone size: many
CDR3 protein: CASSQATAEKLFF
CDR3 DNA: TGTGCCAGCAGCCAAGCAACAGCTGAAAAACTGTTTTTT

J gene: TRBJ1-1
V gene: TRBV25-1
D gene: -
clone size: -
CDR3 protein: CASSWMGTEVFF
CDR3 DNA: TGTGCCAGCAGTTGGATGGGCACTGAAGTTTTCTTT

J gene: TRBJ2-3
V gene: TRBV11-3
D gene: TRBD2
clone size: once
CDR3 protein: CASSLNSGGADTQYF
CDR3 DNA: TGTGCCAGCAGCTTAAACAGCGGGGGGGCAGATACGCAGTATTTT

J gene: TRBJ2-3
V gene: TRBV19
D gene: TRBD1
clone size: -
CDR3 protein: CASSGEGTGLRDTQYF
CDR3 DNA: TGTGCCAGTAGTGGCGAGGGGACAGGGCTACGAGATACGCAGTATTTT

J gene: TRBJ1-1
V gene: TRBV19
D gene: TRBD1
clone size: -
CDR3 protein: CASRSQGAFSEAFF
CDR3 DNA: TGTGCCAGTAGATCACAGGGGGCGTTTTCTGAAGCTTTCTTT

J gene: TRBJ2-2
V gene: TRBV7-9
D gene: -
clone size: -
CDR3 protein: CASSPPGPSGELFF
CDR3 DNA: TGTGCCAGCAGCCCCCCAGGTCCGTCCGGGGAGCTGTTTTTT

J gene: TRBJ1-2
V gene: TRBV18
D gene: TRBD1
clone size: -
CDR3 protein: CASSPLDRGSYGYTF
CDR3 DNA: TGTGCCAGCTCACCTCTGGACAGGGGGTCATATGGCTACACCTTC

J gene: TRBJ2-7
V gene: TRBV28
D gene: TRBD2
clone size: once
CDR3 protein: CASSLEAGGGYEQYF
CDR3 DNA: TGTGCCAGCAGTTTAGAGGCGGGAGGCGGCTACGAGCAGTACTTC

J gene: TRBJ1-5
V gene: TRBV28
D gene: -
clone size: -
CDR3 protein: CASSYGSKGLYSNQPQHF
CDR3 DNA: TGTGCCAGCAGCTACGGGTCGAAAGGACTTTATAGCAATCAGCCCCAGCATTTT

J gene: TRBJ2-5
V gene: TRBV2
D gene: TRBD1
clone size: -
CDR3 protein: CASSEAGQGALRTQYF
CDR3 DNA: TGTGCCAGCAGTGAGGCAGGACAGGGGGCTCTACGGACCCAGTACTTC

J gene: TRBJ2-7
V gene: TRBV5-1
D gene: TRBD2
clone size: -
CDR3 protein: CASSLGLAGGRGEQYF
CDR3 DNA: TGCGCCAGCAGCTTGGGACTAGCGGGGGGCCGGGGCGAGCAGTACTTC

J gene: TRBJ2-2
V gene: TRBV15
D gene: TRBD2
clone size: -
CDR3 protein: CATSQTSGAGELFF
CDR3 DNA: TGTGCCACCAGTCAGACTAGCGGGGCCGGGGAGCTGTTTTTT

J gene: TRBJ2-3
V gene: TRBV3-1/TRBV3-2
D gene: -
clone size: -
CDR3 protein: CASSQGRQDTQYF
CDR3 DNA: TGTGCCAGCAGCCAGGGGCGGCAAGATACGCAGTATTTT

J gene: TRBJ1-4
V gene: TRBV28
D gene: -
clone size: -
CDR3 protein: CASSSPSVATNEKLFF
CDR3 DNA: TGTGCCAGCAGTTCCCCGTCAGTTGCAACTAATGAAAAACTGTTTTTT

J gene: TRBJ1-2
V gene: TRBV30
D gene: -
clone size: -
CDR3 protein: CAWAGVAKYGYTF
CDR3 DNA: TGTGCCTGGGCAGGGGTCGCGAAATATGGCTACACCTTC

J gene: TRBJ1-3
V gene: TRBV4-1
D gene: TRBD1
clone size: -
CDR3 protein: CASSQTGRSGNTIYF
CDR3 DNA: TGCGCCAGCAGCCAGACAGGGCGCTCTGGAAACACCATATATTTT

J gene: TRBJ2-1
V gene: TRBV21-1
D gene: -
clone size: -
CDR3 protein: CASSNSGTTPDEQFF
CDR3 DNA: TGTGCCAGCAGCAACTCCGGGACTACGCCCGATGAGCAGTTCTTC

J gene: TRBJ1-5
V gene: TRBV10-1
D gene: -
clone size: -
CDR3 protein: CASRRSPERADQDSNQPQHF
CDR3 DNA: TGCGCCAGCAGACGAAGCCCTGAGAGGGCAGACCAAGATAGCAATCAGCCCCAGCATTTT

J gene: TRBJ1-1
V gene: TRBV10-2
D gene: -
clone size: -
CDR3 protein: CASSEPSRGLEAFF
CDR3 DNA: TGCGCCAGCAGTGAGCCCTCTAGGGGCCTTGAAGCTTTCTTT

J gene: TRBJ2-3
V gene: TRBV3-1/TRBV3-2
D gene: TRBD2
clone size: -
CDR3 protein: CASSQDSRLAGVGGHGSDTQYF
CDR3 DNA: TGTGCCAGCAGCCAAGATTCCCGACTAGCGGGAGTAGGAGGGCACGGCTCAGATACGCAGTATTTT

J gene: TRBJ2-1
V gene: TRBV11-2
D gene: TRBD2
clone size: once
CDR3 protein: CASSLGGGTLNEQFF
CDR3 DNA: TGTGCCAGCAGCTTGGGCGGGGGGACGCTCAATGAGCAGTTCTTC

J gene: TRBJ1-3
V gene: TRBV7-3
D gene: TRBD1
clone size: -
CDR3 protein: CASSLSATGSGNTIYF
CDR3 DNA: TGTGCCAGCAGCTTATCGGCGACAGGGTCTGGAAACACCATATATTTT

J gene: TRBJ1-4
V gene: TRBV19
D gene: TRBD1
clone size: -
CDR3 protein: CASRGTGYDHEKLFF
CDR3 DNA: TGTGCCAGTAGGGGGACAGGGTATGATCATGAAAAACTGTTTTTT

J gene: TRBJ2-1
V gene: TRBV10-3
D gene: TRBD1
clone size: -
CDR3 protein: CASSGTGGYNEQFF
CDR3 DNA: TGTGCCAGCTCCGGGACAGGGGGCTACAATGAGCAGTTCTTC

J gene: TRBJ1-2
V gene: TRBV19
D gene: -
clone size: -
CDR3 protein: CASSGSGYPGFGYTF
CDR3 DNA: TGTGCCAGTAGCGGCAGCGGTTATCCTGGATTTGGCTACACCTTC

J gene: TRBJ2-1
V gene: TRBV11-2
D gene: -
clone size: -
CDR3 protein: CASSLVEWGGEQFF
CDR3 DNA: TGTGCCAGCAGCTTAGTAGAGTGGGGAGGTGAGCAGTTCTTC

J gene: TRBJ1-6
V gene: TRBV21-1
D gene: -
clone size: -
CDR3 protein: CAAELRASQVESPLHF
CDR3 DNA: TGTGCCGCAGAACTGAGGGCATCCCAGGTTGAGTCACCCCTCCACTTT

J gene: TRBJ1-2
V gene: TRBV11-2
D gene: -
clone size: -
CDR3 protein: CASSLNGGVGYTF
CDR3 DNA: TGTGCCAGCAGCTTGAACGGGGGGGTTGGCTACACCTTC

J gene: TRBJ1-1
V gene: TRBV24-1
D gene: TRBD1
clone size: many
CDR3 protein: CANNRGQDTEAFF
CDR3 DNA: TGTGCCAACAACAGGGGACAGGACACTGAAGCTTTCTTT

J gene: TRBJ1-2
V gene: TRBV10-3
D gene: -
clone size: few
CDR3 protein: CAISETLSDRRLGGYTF
CDR3 DNA: TGTGCCATCAGTGAAACCCTCTCAGACAGACGCCTAGGGGGCTACACCTTC

J gene: TRBJ2-3
V gene: TRBV5-1
D gene: TRBD1
clone size: -
CDR3 protein: CASSLTGGSGTDTQYF
CDR3 DNA: TGCGCCAGCAGCTTAACAGGGGGCTCCGGGACAGATACGCAGTATTTT

J gene: TRBJ1-2
V gene: TRBV9
D gene: -
clone size: few
CDR3 protein: CASSSIYGYTF
CDR3 DNA: TGTGCCAGCAGCTCCATTTATGGCTACACCTTC

J gene: TRBJ2-1
V gene: TRBV11-2
D gene: TRBD2
clone size: -
CDR3 protein: CASTPGLGYNEQFF
CDR3 DNA: TGTGCCAGCACTCCGGGACTAGGATACAATGAGCAGTTCTTC